The T cell receptor beta chain described here comes from a study of shared clonotypes between healthy human individuals. Clones were read by immunoSEQ multiplex PCR, and TCRdb kept only the in-frame ones, dropping some. The data contain roughly 2 million clones, 90% to 96% of them singletons. Each of the donors was a healthy adult who was HIV-negative and had not had a recent acute infection or vaccination. V was clipped by 6 bases and J by 1 base, with 12 bases between them. The CDR3 runs to 14 residues. Germline CDR1 MNHEY, CDR2 SVGAGI. What was sequenced was naive CD4+ T cells sorted from blood. The subset was: CD45RA+ positively selected. The sequence was obtained from a man younger than 30 in good health. V and J are TRBV6-5 and TRBJ2-5; D is uncertain. The CDR3 spells CASRFGGGQETQYF. CDR3 nucleotide sequence: TGTGCCAGCAGATTCGGTGGTGGCCAAGAGACCCAGTACTTC.